This T cell receptor beta chain was identified in a study of STAT5B mutations in CD4+ large granular lymphocyte leukemia. For the study at large: Healthy donors showed HLA-associated enrichment of the CDR3 'QG' motif. Study observations and caveats: Compared with healthy controls (2/35), patient top clones favored TRBV06 (8/27). Patient CD4-sorted repertoires stayed more clonal than healthy ones after leukemic-clone removal.

A note on this clone: What it binds is not known.

The V segment lost 1 base and the J segment 1 base; nucleotides outside the gene matches: 5. This CDR3 region has 17 residues. Germline lookup yields CDR1 SGHDT and CDR2 YYEEEE. Sequenced by immunoSEQ multiplex PCR; TCRdb stores in-frame clones only, minus some. Among 23,000 or so clones listed, 70% to 85% were seen once. This chain uses TRBV5-6 with TRBJ2-3, with TRBD2 matching over 11 bases. The receptor's source is a human donor in good health. What was sequenced was CD4+ T cells from blood buffy coats. CDR3 DNA: TGTGCCAGCAGCTTGTTCGGTAGCGGGAGGGGCACAGATACGCAGTATTTT. Translated, it gives CASSLFGSGRGTDTQYF.